A selection of T cell receptor beta chains follows, all from one sample in a study of blood T cell repertoires in COVID-19. This table comes from immunoSEQ multiplex PCR, and its TCRdb copy is limited to in-frame clones, with some not included. The data contain about 210,000 clones, roughly 80% of them singletons. The sequenced material came from peripheral blood. The receptor source for this set is a woman aged 80 or over with COVID-19, enrolled during active disease. CDR3s include the opening cysteine and the closing phenylalanine or tryptophan. The D gene is left open where the match is weak. Size tells how often a clone was seen (once, few, many) or the class of an expanded clone, and some rows leave it out.

size: NA; J: TRBJ2-2; D: NA; V: TRBV9; DNA: TGTGCCAGCAGCGTAGCCGGGACTCAGGGGGAGCTGTTTTTT; CDR3: CASSVAGTQGELFF
size: NA; J: TRBJ1-5; D: NA; V: TRBV7-9; DNA: TGTGCCAGCAGCTTAGGTTCCTCTCCGAATCAGCCCCAGCATTTT; CDR3: CASSLGSSPNQPQHF
size: NA; J: TRBJ2-2; D: NA; V: TRBV5-1; DNA: TGCGCCAGCAGCCCTACCGCGGGGGCCGACACCGGGGAGCTGTTTTTT; CDR3: CASSPTAGADTGELFF
size: few; J: TRBJ1-2; D: NA; V: TRBV10-3; DNA: TGTGCCACTCTACAGGGCACTAACTATGGCTACACCTTC; CDR3: CATLQGTNYGYTF
size: NA; J: TRBJ2-2; D: NA; V: TRBV24-1; DNA: TGTGCCACCAGTGATTTTCCGACAGGCTTGGGCACCGGGGAGCTGTTTTTT; CDR3: CATSDFPTGLGTGELFF
size: once; J: TRBJ2-3; D: TRBD2; V: TRBV4-1; DNA: TGCGCCAGCAGCCCCTCATCCGGGACTAGCGGGGGGCCGCTCACAGGTACGCAGTATTTT; CDR3: CASSPSSGTSGGPLTGTQYF
size: few; J: TRBJ1-1; D: TRBD1; V: TRBV27; DNA: TGTGCCAGCAGTTTAGCAGGGGGCAACACTGAAGCTTTCTTT; CDR3: CASSLAGGNTEAFF
size: few; J: TRBJ1-4; D: NA; V: TRBV6-5; DNA: TGTGCCAGCAGTTACTCTCAGGGAGGGGGTGAAAAACTGTTTTTT; CDR3: CASSYSQGGGEKLFF
size: NA; J: TRBJ2-2; D: NA; V: TRBV6-5; DNA: TGTGCCAGCAGTTATCGAGGCCCTGCGAACACCGGGGAGCTGTTTTTT; CDR3: CASSYRGPANTGELFF
size: NA; J: TRBJ2-2; D: NA; V: TRBV27; DNA: TGTGCCAGCAGTTTATCCCGGGGTTTCACCGGGGAGCTGTTTTTT; CDR3: CASSLSRGFTGELFF
size: NA; J: TRBJ2-3; D: TRBD2; V: TRBV3-1/TRBV3-2; DNA: TGTGCCAGCAGCCAAGATTTTACTAGCGGGGGGGCAGATACGCAGTATTTT; CDR3: CASSQDFTSGGADTQYF
size: NA; J: TRBJ1-1; D: TRBD1; V: TRBV5-1; DNA: TGCGCCAGCAGCTCGGACAGGGATACTGAAGCTTTCTTT; CDR3: CASSSDRDTEAFF
size: NA; J: TRBJ1-2; D: NA; V: TRBV5-1; DNA: TGCGCCAGCAGCTTGGGGGGGACTCTCTATGGCTACACCTTC; CDR3: CASSLGGTLYGYTF
size: NA; J: TRBJ2-2; D: TRBD1; V: TRBV10-1; DNA: TGCGCCAGCAGTGGGGGACAGATGACCGGGGAGCTGTTTTTT; CDR3: CASSGGQMTGELFF
size: NA; J: TRBJ1-1; D: NA; V: TRBV5-1; DNA: TGCGCCAGCAGCACTGGGAGGACGAACACTGAAGCTTTCTTT; CDR3: CASSTGRTNTEAFF
size: once; J: TRBJ1-5; D: TRBD1; V: TRBV7-2; DNA: TGTGCCAGCAAACCCGAACAGGGGTCAAATCAGCCCCAGCATTTT; CDR3: CASKPEQGSNQPQHF
size: NA; J: TRBJ2-5; D: NA; V: TRBV7-9; DNA: TGTGCCAGCAGCCACAAGGAGATGGTGAGCGTCCAAGAGACCCAGTACTTC; CDR3: CASSHKEMVSVQETQYF
size: NA; J: TRBJ2-5; D: NA; V: TRBV3-1/TRBV3-2; DNA: TGTGCCAGCAGCCAAGATCCTAGTGCATCGGGAGAGACCCAGTACTTC; CDR3: CASSQDPSASGETQYF
size: NA; J: TRBJ2-1; D: TRBD2; V: TRBV5-5; DNA: TGTGCCAGCAGCCTAACTAGCGGGGGGGCGTATGAGCAGTTCTTC; CDR3: CASSLTSGGAYEQFF
size: few; J: TRBJ2-3; D: TRBD2; V: TRBV6-2/TRBV6-3; DNA: TGTGCCAGCAGTTACTTGGCGGGGGGGAGTACAGATACGCAGTATTTT; CDR3: CASSYLAGGSTDTQYF
size: NA; J: TRBJ2-1; D: TRBD1; V: TRBV18; DNA: TGTGCCAGCTCACCCTCGACAGGGGAGATAGGTAATGAGCAGTTCTTC; CDR3: CASSPSTGEIGNEQFF
size: few; J: TRBJ2-7; D: TRBD2; V: TRBV28; DNA: TGTGCCAGCCATAGCCGGGACTACTCCTACGAGCAGTACTTC; CDR3: CASHSRDYSYEQYF
size: NA; J: TRBJ1-3; D: NA; V: TRBV29-1; DNA: TGCAGCGCAGGGGATAGCTCTGGAAACACCATATATTTT; CDR3: CSAGDSSGNTIYF
size: NA; J: TRBJ1-2; D: TRBD1; V: TRBV19; DNA: TGTGCCAGTAGCCCGACAGGGGGCGAGGGCTACACCTTC; CDR3: CASSPTGGEGYTF
size: NA; J: TRBJ2-1; D: TRBD2; V: TRBV18; DNA: TGTGCCAGCTCACCACGGCTAGCGGGGGGGCGAGAGGATGAGCAGTTCTTC; CDR3: CASSPRLAGGREDEQFF
size: NA; J: TRBJ2-4; D: TRBD1; V: TRBV28; DNA: TGTGCCAGCAGCCCCGGGGTGACAGGGGCCAAAAACATTCAGTACTTC; CDR3: CASSPGVTGAKNIQYF
size: NA; J: TRBJ1-2; D: NA; V: TRBV6-2/TRBV6-3; DNA: TGTGCCAGCAGTTATACAGACGATCCACCAAACTATGGCTACACCTTC; CDR3: CASSYTDDPPNYGYTF
size: NA; J: TRBJ1-4; D: NA; V: TRBV18; DNA: TGTGCCAGCTCACCCCCGGGAGGGACTAATGAAAAACTGTTTTTT; CDR3: CASSPPGGTNEKLFF
size: NA; J: TRBJ1-3; D: TRBD1; V: TRBV2; DNA: TGTGCCAGCACTTCGGGACAGTCTGGAAACACCATATATTTT; CDR3: CASTSGQSGNTIYF
size: few; J: TRBJ1-2; D: NA; V: TRBV7-2; DNA: TGTGCCAGCAGCGAGACAGAATTCTATGGCTACACCTTC; CDR3: CASSETEFYGYTF
size: NA; J: TRBJ1-4; D: NA; V: TRBV2; DNA: TGTGCCAGCAGGGGGCAGGACGAAAAACTGTTTTTT; CDR3: CASRGQDEKLFF
size: NA; J: TRBJ2-7; D: TRBD2; V: TRBV3-1/TRBV3-2; DNA: TGTGCCAGCAGCCCTAGCGGGTCGGCCTACGAGCAGTACTTC; CDR3: CASSPSGSAYEQYF
size: NA; J: TRBJ2-5; D: NA; V: TRBV7-8; DNA: TGTGCCAGCAGCCGGACAGTAGAGACCCAGTACTTC; CDR3: CASSRTVETQYF
size: NA; J: TRBJ2-7; D: TRBD1; V: TRBV2; DNA: TGTGCCAGCAGTGAAGAACAGGGGGCAAACTACGAGCAGTACTTC; CDR3: CASSEEQGANYEQYF
size: NA; J: TRBJ2-5; D: NA; V: TRBV5-1; DNA: TGCGCCAGCAGCCCGGACTTGGAGACCCAGTACTTC; CDR3: CASSPDLETQYF